This passage covers 25 T cell receptor beta chains from one sample sequenced in a study of blood T cell repertoires in COVID-19. The table came from immunoSEQ multiplex PCR; TCRdb's copy has only in-frame clones and leaves some out. Here the sample spans 90,000 to 150,000 clones, about 79% being singletons. The material sequenced was peripheral blood. These receptors were taken from a woman older than 75 with acute or convalescent COVID-19.

CDR3: CASSYSGEGQGFGYTF. The CDR3 DNA reads TGTGCCAGCAGTTACTCGGGAGAGGGACAGGGGTTTGGCTACACCTTC. V and J are TRBV6-6 and TRBJ1-2, with TRBD1 matching over 10 bases. The CDR3 is 16 residues long. V shed 0 bases, J shed 7 bases, and the junction held 8 bases outside the gene matches. The germline V gene encodes CDR1 MNHNY and CDR2 SVGAGI (reference sequence).

The J gene is TRBJ1-2, the V gene TRBV6-6, with D perhaps matching TRBD1 (6 bases). The germline V gene encodes CDR1 MNHNY and CDR2 SVGAGI (reference sequence). The V gene lost 6 bases and the J gene lost 0 bases, with 11 bases spanning the gap. The length of the CDR3 is 14 residues. The CDR3 loop reads CASSTQGANYGYTF. CDR3 bases: TGTGCCAGCAGCACACAGGGAGCTAACTATGGCTACACCTTC.

The chain couples TRBV7-3 to TRBJ2-1, with D perhaps matching TRBD2 (6 bases). V was pared by 2 bases and J by 5 bases, with 13 bases between. Germline CDR1 and CDR2: SGHTA and FQGTGA. The CDR3 extends over 15 amino acids. DNA of the CDR3: TGTGCCAGCAGCTTATTCCTAGGAGGGGACAATGAGCAGTTCTTC. It yields the protein CASSLFLGGDNEQFF.

A single count supports this clone. The genes are TRBV7-9 and TRBJ1-4; TRBD1 matches 7 bases. Trimming cost V 4 bases and J 3 bases; bases outside gene matches: 2. The CDR3 extends over 14 amino acids. The V gene's germline CDR1 is SEHNR and CDR2 FQNEAQ (reference sequence). The CDR3 reads CASSSGTANEKLFF. The DNA for the CDR3 is TGTGCCAGCAGCTCGGGGACAGCTAATGAAAAACTGTTTTTT. The whole variable domain, filled in from reference TRBV7-9 and TRBJ1-4, reads DTGVSQNPRHKITKRGQNVTFRCDPISEHNRLYWYRQTLGQGPEFLTYFQNEAQLEKSRLLSDRFSAERPKGSFSTLEIQRTEQGDSAMYLCASSSGTANEKLFFGSGTQLSVL.

The rearrangement joins TRBV6-2 or TRBV6-3 to TRBJ1-5; tentatively, D is TRBD1 (5 bases). The CDR3 is 14 residues long. V lost 4 bases to trimming and J lost 0 bases, with 7 bases between them. Germline CDR1 and CDR2: MNHEY and SVGEGT. CDR3 region: CASSSGYSNQPQHF. DNA of the CDR3: TGTGCCAGCAGTTCAGGGTATAGCAATCAGCCCCAGCATTTT.

This chain connects TRBV19 to TRBJ2-3, with 9 positions matching TRBD1. CDR1 is LNHDA, CDR2 SQIVND, per germline (reference sequence). V gave up 5 bases and J gave up 0 bases; unmatched junction bases: 9. The CDR3 covers 17 residues. The CDR3 protein is CASSPFGQGSSTDTQYF. The DNA of the CDR3 is TGTGCCAGTAGTCCCTTCGGACAGGGGTCAAGCACAGATACGCAGTATTTT.

In its sample, this clone was seen a few times. The rearrangement links TRBV4-3 to TRBJ1-4, with D tentatively TRBD1 (5 bases). The CDR3 consists of 16 residues. V shed 0 bases and J shed 10 bases, with 18 bases lying between them. Per the germline V gene, CDR1 is LGHNA and CDR2 is YSLEER. The CDR3 loop is CASSQDPQGTAGKLFF. The CDR3, as DNA: TGCGCCAGCAGCCAAGATCCCCAGGGAACGGCTGGAAAACTGTTTTTT.

The chain couples TRBV9 to TRBJ2-1; 10 positions match TRBD2. Germline assignment: CDR1 SGDLS and CDR2 YYNGEE. The CDR3 is made up of 14 amino acids. The V segment lost 3 bases and the J segment 7 bases; nucleotides outside the gene matches: 4. The CDR3 sequence is CASSGTSGSNEQFF. The CDR3 bases are TGTGCCAGCAGCGGGACTAGCGGAAGTAATGAGCAGTTCTTC. Combining the CDR3 with reference TRBV9 and TRBJ2-1 gives the whole variable domain DSGVTQTPKHLITATGQRVTLRCSPRSGDLSVYWYQQSLDQGLQFLIQYYNGEERAKGNILERFSAQQFPDLHSELNLSSLELGDSALYFCASSGTSGSNEQFFGPGTRLTVL.

As DNA, the CDR3 is TGTGCCAGCACCGATTCGGACAGATTGAACACTGAAGCTTTCTTT. Protein product: CASTDSDRLNTEAFF. The rearrangement links TRBV5-5 to TRBJ1-1; D possibly corresponds to TRBD1 (6 bases). The CDR3 loop spans 15 amino acids. The V end lost 6 bases, the J end lost 0 bases, and 15 bases lay between the germline ends. The germline gives CDR1 SGHKS, CDR2 YYEKEE (reference sequence). The entire variable domain, with the rest obtained from reference TRBV5-5 and TRBJ1-1, is as follows: DAGVTQSPTHLIKTRGQQVTLRCSPISGHKSVSWYQQVLGQGPQFIFQYYEKEERGRGNFPDRFSARQFPNYSSELNVNALLLGDSALYLCASTDSDRLNTEAFFGQGTRLTVV.

CDR3 coding DNA: TGTGCCAGCAGCCGGGGACTAGCGGGCCTCACAGATACGCAGTATTTT. Protein: CASSRGLAGLTDTQYF. The chain links TRBV6-2 or TRBV6-3 to TRBJ2-3, with 12 bases identical to TRBD2. This CDR3 has 16 residues. After removal of 6 bases from V and 2 bases from J, the junction contained 6 bases not matched to a gene. Germline V gene lookup returns CDR1 MNHEY and CDR2 SVGEGT.

The chain employs TRBV18 and TRBJ1-2, with D possibly matching TRBD1 (5 bases). V lost 3 bases to trimming and J lost 0 bases, with 8 bases between them. CDR3 length: 14 amino acids. Germline CDR1 and CDR2: KGHSH and LQKENI. This CDR3 reads CASSPDRTNYGYTF. DNA of the CDR3: TGTGCCAGCTCACCCGACAGAACTAACTATGGCTACACCTTC. Variable domain in full (rest from reference TRBV18 and TRBJ1-2): NAGVMQNPRHLVRRRGQEARLRCSPMKGHSHVYWYRQLPEEGLKFMVYLQKENIIDESGMPKERFSAEFPKEGPSILRIQQVVRGDSAAYFCASSPDRTNYGYTFGSGTRLTVV.

This clone was observed a few times. The gene calls are TRBV20-1 and TRBJ1-1; perhaps TRBD1 as D (6 bases). The V gene's germline CDR1 is DFQATT and CDR2 SNEGSKA (reference sequence). This CDR3 contains 13 residues. The germline V and J ends were trimmed by 3 bases and 2 bases, with 10 bases remaining between them. CDR3 nucleotide sequence: TGCAGTGCTAGTCGGACAGCTAACACTGAAGCTTTCTTT. Protein: CSASRTANTEAFF.

The chain recombines TRBV19 with TRBJ1-5; 9 positions agree with TRBD1. Germline lookup yields CDR1 LNHDA and CDR2 SQIVND (reference sequence). J lost 6 bases, V lost 7 bases, and 7 bases had no gene match. This CDR3 contains 14 residues. CDR3 in DNA: TGTGCCAGTACCCGACAGGGGGTAGGTCAGCCCCAGCATTTT. Translating it yields CASTRQGVGQPQHF.

The V gene is TRBV5-1, the J gene TRBJ1-1; D unresolved. CDR3 size: 14 residues. The germline V gene has CDR1 SGHRS and CDR2 YFSETQ. V was clipped by 4 bases and J by 1 base, with 11 bases between them. CDR3 nucleotide sequence: TGCGCCAGCAGCCCAAGGGAGGGGAACACTGAAGCTTTCTTT. Translation gives CASSPREGNTEAFF.

This clone has a single count. The chain links TRBV5-1 to TRBJ1-1; 9 bases match TRBD1. CDR3 length: 17 amino acids. CDR1 and CDR2 (germline): SGHRS, YFSETQ. After removal of 2 bases from V and 2 bases from J, the junction contained 10 bases not matched to a gene. The CDR3: CASSFALPGQGNTEAFF. In DNA, the CDR3 is TGCGCCAGCAGCTTCGCTCTACCGGGACAGGGCAACACTGAAGCTTTCTTT.

In its sample, this clone was seen a few times. The chain recombines TRBV7-2 with TRBJ2-7; perhaps TRBD1 as D (6 bases). Germline CDR1 is SGHTA and CDR2 is FQGNSA. Trimming left V 5 bases short and J 6 bases short, with 8 bases between. CDR3 length: 11 amino acids. CDR3 in amino acids: CASSNRAEQYF. The DNA of the CDR3 is TGTGCCAGCAGCAACAGGGCCGAGCAGTACTTC.

The chain combines TRBV2 with TRBJ1-5; D perhaps matches TRBD1 (6 bases). Trimming removed 7 bases from V and 1 base from J, with 17 bases in between. From germline, CDR1 is SNHLY and CDR2 FYNNEI. The CDR3 extends over 16 amino acids. The CDR3 nucleotides are TGTGCCAGCACTGAGGAAACAGGGAGAAGCAATCAGCCCCAGCATTTT. It translates to CASTEETGRSNQPQHF.

V gene TRBV29-1 combines with J gene TRBJ2-1; D might be TRBD1 (6 bases). Germline values: CDR1 SQVTM, CDR2 ANQGSEA. V gave up 3 bases and J gave up 7 bases, with 10 bases separating them. The CDR3 has 12 amino acids. The CDR3 is CSVEVTGNEQFF. CDR3 nucleotide sequence: TGCAGCGTTGAGGTTACAGGGAATGAGCAGTTCTTC.

J is TRBJ1-1 and V is TRBV5-1, with TRBD1 matching 7 bases. V shed 4 bases, J shed 5 bases, and the junction held 8 bases outside the gene matches. This CDR3 has 14 residues. CDR1 is SGHRS, CDR2 YFSETQ, per germline. The CDR3 nucleotides are TGCGCCAGCAGCCGGAGGGACAGCTGGACTGAAGCTTTCTTT. The encoded protein is CASSRRDSWTEAFF.

The rearrangement joins TRBV5-1 to TRBJ2-1, with 8 nucleotides matching TRBD2. V was pared by 3 bases and J by 5 bases, with 7 bases of the junction left unmatched. The CDR3 length is 15 residues. The V gene's germline CDR1 is SGHRS and CDR2 YFSETQ. As DNA, the CDR3 is TGCGCCAGCAGCTCCGACGGGAGGGATAACAATGAGCAGTTCTTC. It codes for CASSSDGRDNNEQFF.

This clone was counted a few times. The J gene is TRBJ2-5, the V gene TRBV9, with D perhaps TRBD2 (6 bases). Per germline, CDR1 SGDLS and CDR2 YYNGEE. With 2 bases removed from V and 2 bases from J, the gap between germline ends came to 16 bases. This CDR3 is 16 amino acids long. This CDR3 reads CASSVSGGDTQETQYF. CDR3 DNA sequence: TGTGCCAGCAGCGTTTCCGGCGGGGATACTCAAGAGACCCAGTACTTC.

V is TRBV19 and J is TRBJ1-5; 9 bases are shared with TRBD1. The CDR3 is made up of 15 amino acids. Unmatched junction bases numbered 6, after V lost 2 bases and J lost 7 bases. Per germline, CDR1 LNHDA and CDR2 SQIVND (reference sequence). Here the CDR3 reads CASSIQQGARQPQHF. CDR3 in DNA: TGTGCCAGTAGTATACAACAGGGGGCGAGGCAGCCCCAGCATTTT.

This chain joins TRBV7-2 and TRBJ2-5; 9 nucleotides align to TRBD2. Germline V gene sequence: CDR1 SGHTA, CDR2 FQGNSA. Germline trimming cut 4 bases from V and 6 bases from J; bases unmatched to any gene: 18. This CDR3 contains 18 residues. The CDR3, as DNA: TGTGCCAGCAGCTCGACCGGAGGTAGCGGGAGTACTTGGAAGACCCAGTACTTC. Translated: CASSSTGGSGSTWKTQYF. Supplemented by reference TRBV7-2 and TRBJ2-5, the full variable domain reads GAGVSQSPSNKVTEKGKDVELRCDPISGHTALYWYRQSLGQGLEFLIYFQGNSAPDKSGLPSDRFSAERTGGSVSTLTIQRTQQEDSAVYLCASSSTGGSGSTWKTQYFGPGTRLLVL.

J is TRBJ2-1 and V is TRBV5-1, with D perhaps TRBD2 (5 bases). V lost 5 bases, J lost 7 bases, and 13 bases lay in between. The germline CDR1 and CDR2 sequences are SGHRS and YFSETQ. The CDR3 is 13 amino acids. CDR3 bases: TGCGCCAGCAGGGTTAGCGATGGGAATGAGCAGTTCTTC. Amino acid sequence: CASRVSDGNEQFF.

This chain links TRBV5-4 with TRBJ2-7, with D perhaps TRBD1 (5 bases). Germline V lookup: CDR1 SGHNT, CDR2 YYREEE (reference sequence). This CDR3 is 13 amino acids long. Trimming cost V 4 bases and J 0 bases, with 8 bases left between them. The CDR3 sequence: CASSQDTSYEQYF. The CDR3 coding sequence is TGTGCCAGCAGCCAGGACACCTCCTACGAGCAGTACTTC. The entire variable domain, with the rest obtained from reference TRBV5-4 and TRBJ2-7, is as follows: ETGVTQSPTHLIKTRGQQVTLRCSSQSGHNTVSWYQQALGQGPQFIFQYYREEENGRGNFPPRFSGLQFPNYSSELNVNALELDDSALYLCASSQDTSYEQYFGPGTRLTVT.